These 27 T cell receptor beta chains came from one sample sequenced in a study of T-cell reconstitution after alpha-beta-depleted transplantation in children. The TCRbeta library incorporated unique molecular identifiers. TCRdb independently ran MiXCR on the PCR reads; one entry per CDR3 protein. Among a few hundred thousand distinct CDR3 sequences listed, approximately 6.9% were seen once. Sequencing was performed on PBMCs, taken before TCRalphabeta/CD19-depleted stem cell transplant. The source of these receptors is a boy aged 2-9 years with acute lymphoblastic leukemia, due to receive a stem cell transplant.

The sample holds many counts of this clonotype. The chain recombines TRBV13 with TRBJ2-1, with D possibly being TRBD1 (5 bases). With 0 bases removed from V and 9 bases from J, the gap between germline ends came to 9 bases. Germline assignment: CDR1 PRHDT and CDR2 FYEKMQ (reference sequence). CDR3 length: 13 amino acids. CDR3 loop: CASSLGDQGEQFF. CDR3 in DNA: TGTGCCAGCAGCTTAGGGGACCAGGGTGAGCAGTTCTTC.

This clonotype was observed a few times. The gene calls are TRBV28 and TRBJ1-5; D gene ambiguous. Germline V gene data show CDR1 as MDHEN and CDR2 as SYDVKM. CDR3 length: 15 amino acids. Trimming cost V 5 bases and J 7 bases, with 18 bases left between them. This chain's CDR3 is CASSPSQSPRQPQHF. The CDR3 coding sequence is TGTGCCAGCAGTCCCTCACAAAGTCCCCGGCAGCCCCAGCATTTT.

The chain employs TRBV7-9 and TRBJ2-3, with TRBD1 matching over 7 bases. The germline V gene encodes CDR1 SEHNR and CDR2 FQNEAQ (reference sequence). V was clipped by 4 bases and J by 2 bases; unmatched bases: 6. CDR3 length: 15 amino acids. The CDR3 bases are TGTGCCAGCAGCTCCGGACAGGTTTTCACAGATACGCAGTATTTT. Protein: CASSSGQVFTDTQYF.

This clonotype was found many times. The chain joins TRBV20-1 to TRBJ2-7; 9 nucleotides align to TRBD2. Germline V gene data show CDR1 as DFQATT and CDR2 as SNEGSKA (reference sequence). V shed 1 base and J 5 bases; nucleotides not matched to a gene: 3. The length of the CDR3 is 13 residues. The CDR3 loop is CSARGSGRDEQYF. CDR3 coding DNA: TGCAGTGCTAGAGGTAGCGGGAGAGACGAGCAGTACTTC.

This clonotype was seen ten or more times. The genes are TRBV10-2 and TRBJ2-7; D is unresolved. Germline V gives CDR1 WSHSY, CDR2 SAAADI. The CDR3 extends over 13 amino acids. The germline V and J ends were trimmed by 3 bases and 3 bases, with 9 bases remaining between them. The CDR3 is CASSETDDYEQYF. In DNA, the CDR3 is TGCGCCAGCAGTGAAACGGACGACTACGAGCAGTACTTC.

The table lists this clonotype with many counts. The V gene is TRBV28, the J gene TRBJ2-1; maybe TRBD1 (6 bases). The CDR3 sequence is 13 residues long. Germline V lookup: CDR1 MDHEN, CDR2 SYDVKM. The ends were cut back, 3 bases at V and 10 bases at J, with 13 bases in the middle. The CDR3 sequence is CASSFTGWREQFF. The CDR3 bases are TGTGCCAGCAGTTTTACAGGGTGGAGGGAGCAGTTCTTC.

This clonotype was detected a few times. CDR3 bases: TGCAGTGCCATTTCACCGGGACAGATGCTCCAAGAGACCCAGTACTTC. This translates into CSAISPGQMLQETQYF. The J gene is TRBJ2-5, the V gene TRBV20-1; 7 bases are shared with TRBD1. Unmatched junction bases numbered 14, after V lost 6 bases and J lost 1 base. The CDR3 is 16 amino acids. Germline assignment: CDR1 DFQATT and CDR2 SNEGSKA (reference sequence).

This clonotype was observed a few times. The gene calls are TRBV4-3 and TRBJ2-7; 8 bases agree with TRBD2. Trimming removed 6 bases from V and 1 base from J; junction bases left unmatched: 5. The CDR3 has 14 residues. CDR1 and CDR2 from the germline V gene are LGHNA and YSLEER. CDR3 in amino acids: CASSMVAGSYEQYF. CDR3 DNA sequence: TGCGCCAGCAGTATGGTAGCGGGGTCCTACGAGCAGTACTTC.

This clonotype was counted ten times or more. The junction and the germline gene differ at one end; a read error may be behind it. V usage is TRBV5-1 and J usage is TRBJ2-5, with D hard to call. This CDR3 is built from 11 residues. Germline V gene sequence: CDR1 SGHRS, CDR2 YFSETQ. The CDR3 loop reads CASSIQETQYF. DNA for the CDR3: TGTGCCAGCAGTATCCAAGAGACCCAGTACTTC.

This clonotype has a count of ten or more. The gene calls are TRBV2 and TRBJ2-3; 7 bases agree with TRBD2. Germline lookup yields CDR1 SNHLY and CDR2 FYNNEI. This CDR3 comprises 14 residues. Trimming cost V 0 bases and J 4 bases; bases outside gene matches: 1. The CDR3 nucleotides read TGTGCCAGCAGTGAAGCGGGGGGGGCAGATACGCAGTATTTT. Translating it yields CASSEAGGADTQYF.

This clonotype appeared a few times. The rearrangement links TRBV10-2 to TRBJ2-5, with a possible D match to TRBD2 (7 bases). This CDR3 is 14 amino acids long. V lost 8 bases and J lost 4, with 17 bases in between. CDR1 WSHSY and CDR2 SAAADI come from the germline V gene. The CDR3 sequence: CASFSGGAGETQYF. In DNA form, the CDR3 reads TGCGCCAGCTTTTCGGGGGGCGCCGGAGAGACCCAGTACTTC.

This clonotype was found many times. This rearrangement joins TRBV6-2 or TRBV6-3 to TRBJ2-2; D perhaps matches TRBD2 (5 bases). Germline CDR1 reads MNHEY; CDR2 reads SVGEGT. The ends were cut back, 6 bases at V and 4 bases at J, with 9 bases in the middle. The CDR3 sequence is 13 residues long. Here the CDR3 reads CASRLDFTGELFF. The CDR3 DNA is TGTGCCAGCAGATTGGACTTCACCGGGGAGCTGTTTTTT.

The genes are TRBV4-2 and TRBJ2-7; D is ambiguous. Trimming left V 4 bases short and J 6 bases short, with 13 bases between. Germline V gene data show CDR1 as LGHNA and CDR2 as YNFKEQ. CDR3 length: 13 residues. The chain's CDR3 is CASSPILHFEQYF. DNA of the CDR3: TGTGCCAGCAGCCCCATCCTCCACTTCGAGCAGTACTTC.

The sample holds many counts of this clonotype. V and J are TRBV7-8 and TRBJ1-1; 7 positions match TRBD1. Unmatched junction bases numbered 11, after V lost 5 bases and J lost 5 bases. The CDR3 consists of 15 residues. Germline loops: CDR1 SGHVS, CDR2 FQNEAQ. The CDR3 reads CASSLKTGRGTEAFF. CDR3 bases: TGTGCCAGCAGCCTGAAGACAGGGCGAGGGACTGAAGCTTTCTTT.

This clonotype showed up many times. The genes are TRBV5-1 and TRBJ1-1; unclear D gene. V lost 0 bases, J lost 1 base, and 10 bases lay in between. The germline V gene has CDR1 SGHRS and CDR2 YFSETQ. There are 15 residues in the CDR3. CDR3 sequence: CASSLERVPNTEAFF. The CDR3 nucleotides read TGCGCCAGCAGCTTGGAAAGGGTACCGAACACTGAAGCTTTCTTT.

The table lists this clonotype with many counts. The chain employs TRBV7-2 and TRBJ2-7; D uncertain. The CDR3 is 13 amino acids. Trimming pared 2 bases from V and 0 bases from J, leaving 5 bases between. In germline, CDR1 is SGHTA, CDR2 FQGNSA. The CDR3 loop reads CASSLQHSYEQYF. The CDR3, as DNA: TGTGCCAGCAGCTTACAACACTCCTACGAGCAGTACTTC. The whole variable domain, filled in from reference TRBV7-2 and TRBJ2-7, reads GAGVSQSPSNKVTEKGKDVELRCDPISGHTALYWYRQSLGQGLEFLIYFQGNSAPDKSGLPSDRFSAERTGGSVSTLTIQRTQQEDSAVYLCASSLQHSYEQYFGPGTRLTVT.

The genes are TRBV6-2 or TRBV6-3 and TRBJ2-1; 9 bases are a match to TRBD2. CDR3 length equals 14 residues. V was pared by 5 bases and J by 4 bases, with 3 bases of the junction left unmatched. The germline V gene encodes CDR1 MNHEY and CDR2 SVGEGT. CDR3 DNA: TGTGCCAGCAGTAGCGGGAGGACTTACAATGAGCAGTTCTTC. This sequence encodes CASSSGRTYNEQFF.

The CDR3 coding sequence is TGTGCCAGCGAAACGGACAGGGGGCGCGTTCAGCCCCAGCATTTT. Protein sequence: CASETDRGRVQPQHF. The chain carries TRBV19 and TRBJ1-5; 11 bases fit TRBD1. The germline CDR1 and CDR2 sequences are LNHDA and SQIVND (reference sequence). The CDR3 totals 15 residues. V lost 9 bases to trimming and J lost 6 bases; unmatched junction nucleotides: 10.

This clonotype was recorded many times. The rearrangement uses TRBV29-1 and TRBJ2-7; no firm D call. This CDR3 is built from 13 residues. The V end lost 6 bases, the J end lost 2 bases, and 14 bases lay between the germline ends. The V gene's germline CDR1 is SQVTM and CDR2 ANQGSEA. CDR3 amino acids: CSVSGRRPYEQYF. The CDR3 DNA sequence: TGCAGCGTGTCCGGGCGGCGACCCTACGAGCAGTACTTC.

The sample holds many counts of this clonotype. The chain has TRBV11-2 and TRBJ2-3; 14 nucleotides agree with TRBD2. The germline CDR1 and CDR2 sequences are SGHAT and FQNNGV. This CDR3 has 16 residues. V lost 6 bases and J lost 2; bases outside the gene matches: 4. The CDR3 DNA reads TGTGCCAGCAGTCTGACTAGCGGGAGGGCCACAGATACGCAGTATTTT. Amino acid sequence: CASSLTSGRATDTQYF.

This clonotype was found many times. The chain links TRBV7-2 to TRBJ2-1, with 11 bases that match TRBD2. CDR1 is SGHTA and CDR2 is FQGNSA in the germline V gene. V was clipped by 2 bases and J by 9 bases; unmatched bases: 6. The length of the CDR3 is 15 residues. The CDR3 is CASSLLAGGRSEQFF. CDR3 nucleotides: TGTGCCAGCAGCTTACTAGCGGGAGGAAGAAGTGAGCAGTTCTTC.

This clonotype was counted ten times or more. The gene calls are TRBV20-1 and TRBJ1-4; unclear D gene. CDR3 size: 10 residues. The ends were cut back, 7 bases at V and 7 bases at J, with 7 bases in the middle. Germline V CDR1 and CDR2: DFQATT, SNEGSKA (reference sequence). In DNA, the CDR3 is TGCAGTGTTCGCCGTGAAAAACTGTTTTTT. Its translation: CSVRREKLFF.

This clonotype was found many times. This rearrangement joins TRBV30 to TRBJ2-1; D may be TRBD1 or TRBD2 (6 bases each). The germline CDR1 and CDR2 sequences are GTSNPN and SVGIG (reference sequence). The V end lost 1 base, the J end lost 4 bases, and 8 bases lay between the germline ends. The CDR3 has 13 residues. CDR3 protein: CAWSGGAYNEQFF. The CDR3 DNA reads as TGTGCCTGGAGTGGGGGGGCGTACAATGAGCAGTTCTTC.

This clonotype occurred a few times. The chain carries TRBV13 and TRBJ2-1, with D perhaps matching TRBD2 (6 bases). The germline V gene encodes CDR1 PRHDT and CDR2 FYEKMQ (reference sequence). This CDR3 contains 15 residues. Trimming removed 5 bases from V and 8 bases from J, with 19 bases in between. The CDR3 region has the DNA TGTGCCAGCAGCGCGGGGCCGGGTCCGATCTATGAGCAGTTCTTC. Translation gives CASSAGPGPIYEQFF. The variable domain in full, with the rest retrieved from reference TRBV13 and TRBJ2-1, is AAGVIQSPRHLIKEKRETATLKCYPIPRHDTVYWYQQGPGQDPQFLISFYEKMQSDKGSIPDRFSAQQFSDYHSELNMSSLELGDSALYFCASSAGPGPIYEQFFGPGTRLTVL.

The chain combines TRBV10-3 with TRBJ2-1; D possibly corresponds to TRBD2 (6 bases). The CDR3 loop spans 11 amino acids. The V end lost 9 bases, the J end lost 6 bases, and 9 bases lay between the germline ends. From germline, CDR1 is ENHRY and CDR2 SYGVKD. The CDR3 DNA reads as TGTGCCATTGGGACTTCCAATGAGCAGTTCTTC. It is translated as CAIGTSNEQFF.

This clonotype was counted ten times or more. The chain combines TRBV7-9 with TRBJ2-1, with 12 bases matching TRBD2. This CDR3 spans 15 amino acids. From germline, CDR1 is SEHNR and CDR2 FQNEAQ (reference sequence). Trimming removed 5 bases from V and 4 bases from J; junction bases left unmatched: 3. The CDR3 nucleotides are TGTGCCAGCAGCACGACTAGCGGGGGATACAATGAGCAGTTCTTC. Protein product: CASSTTSGGYNEQFF.

This clonotype was observed a handful of times. The gene calls are TRBV2 and TRBJ2-3; D remains unclear. Germline assignment: CDR1 SNHLY and CDR2 FYNNEI. V lost 1 base, J lost 2 bases, and 10 bases lay in between. The CDR3 extends over 15 amino acids. CDR3: CASSEVAATTDTQYF. In DNA form, the CDR3 reads TGTGCCAGCAGTGAAGTGGCCGCCACCACAGATACGCAGTATTTT. The variable domain in full, with the rest retrieved from reference TRBV2 and TRBJ2-3, is EPEVTQTPSHQVTQMGQEVILRCVPISNHLYFYWYRQILGQKVEFLVSFYNNEISEKSEIFDDQFSVERPDGSNFTLKIRSTKLEDSAMYFCASSEVAATTDTQYFGPGTRLTVL.